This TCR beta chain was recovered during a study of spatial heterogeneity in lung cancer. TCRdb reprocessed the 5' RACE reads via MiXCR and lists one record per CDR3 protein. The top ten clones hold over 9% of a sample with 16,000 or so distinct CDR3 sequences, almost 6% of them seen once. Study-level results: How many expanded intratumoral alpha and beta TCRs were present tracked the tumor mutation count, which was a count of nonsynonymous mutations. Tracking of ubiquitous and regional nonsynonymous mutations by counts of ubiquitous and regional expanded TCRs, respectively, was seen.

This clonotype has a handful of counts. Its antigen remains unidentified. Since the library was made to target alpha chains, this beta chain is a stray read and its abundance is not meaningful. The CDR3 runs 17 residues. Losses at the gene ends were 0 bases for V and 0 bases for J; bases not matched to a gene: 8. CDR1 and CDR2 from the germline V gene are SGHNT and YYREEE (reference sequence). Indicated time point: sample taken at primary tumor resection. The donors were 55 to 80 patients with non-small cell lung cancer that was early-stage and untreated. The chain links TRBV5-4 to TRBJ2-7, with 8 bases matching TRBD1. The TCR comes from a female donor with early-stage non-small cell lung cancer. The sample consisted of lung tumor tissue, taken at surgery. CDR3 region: CASSLGRTGPSSYEQYF. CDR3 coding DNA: TGTGCCAGCAGCTTGGGTCGGACAGGGCCTTCCTCCTACGAGCAGTACTTC.